Below are 21 T cell receptor beta chains sequenced from a single sample in a study of OX40 agonist ivuxolimab in advanced cancers. The repertoire was sequenced with immunoSEQ multiplex PCR; TCRdb's copy has only in-frame clones and lacks some. The sample consists of 70,000 to 80,000 clones, 87% of them appearing once. Material: CD4+ or CD8+ T cells sorted from blood, obtained in a trial of the OX40 agonist ivuxolimab. The source is an adult with an advanced solid tumor such as melanoma, head and neck, liver or kidney cancer.

V usage is TRBV5-4 and J usage is TRBJ1-2; 12 bases agree with TRBD1. V lost 3 bases and J lost 8; bases outside the gene matches: 11. Per the germline V gene, CDR1 is SGHNT and CDR2 is YYREEE (reference sequence). There are 16 residues in the CDR3. The chain's CDR3 is CASSSGWDRGPYGYTF. DNA of the CDR3: TGTGCCAGCAGCTCTGGATGGGACAGGGGGCCCTACGGCTACACCTTC.

The chain carries TRBV10-3 and TRBJ2-3; 7 bases match TRBD2. The J segment lost 0 bases and the V segment lost 3 bases, leaving 9 bases of the junction unmatched. There are 17 residues in the CDR3. In germline, CDR1 is ENHRY, CDR2 SYGVKD. The CDR3 reads CAISDSAWGGSTDTQYF. CDR3 bases: TGTGCCATCAGTGACTCCGCATGGGGGGGGAGCACAGATACGCAGTATTTT.

CDR3 sequence (DNA): TGTGCCAGCAGTTACTCGAGAGAGAATCAGCCCCAGCATTTT. This codes for CASSYSRENQPQHF. The genes are TRBV6-6 and TRBJ1-5; no clear D gene. The CDR3 is 14 amino acids. Trimming stripped 0 bases from V and 4 bases from J, with 7 bases between. The germline V gene has CDR1 MNHNY and CDR2 SVGAGI (reference sequence).

The chain carries TRBV5-1 and TRBJ2-6; D perhaps matches TRBD1 (5 bases). The germline V gene encodes CDR1 SGHRS and CDR2 YFSETQ. The CDR3 totals 16 residues. V was pared by 4 bases and J by 0 bases, with 11 bases between. The CDR3 sequence: CASSLGDSSGANVLTF. In nucleotides, the CDR3 is TGCGCCAGCAGCCTGGGTGACAGCTCTGGGGCCAACGTCCTGACTTTC.

The chain couples TRBV10-3 to TRBJ2-5, with unresolved D. This CDR3 region has 15 residues. V was pared by 0 bases and J by 1 base, with 9 bases between. The germline V gene encodes CDR1 ENHRY and CDR2 SYGVKD. CDR3 nucleotides: TGTGCCATCAGTGAGTCCGTCAGCGTCCAAGAGACCCAGTACTTC. Protein product: CAISESVSVQETQYF.

The chain combines TRBV7-8 with TRBJ2-3; D is possibly TRBD1 (6 bases). V dropped 5 bases and J dropped 2 bases, with 11 bases sitting between them. This CDR3 is 14 amino acids long. The V gene's germline CDR1 is SGHVS and CDR2 FQNEAQ. The CDR3 coding sequence is TGTGCCAGCAGCCTCCGGACAGACACAGATACGCAGTATTTT. Amino acids: CASSLRTDTDTQYF.

The chain employs TRBV5-1 and TRBJ2-5; tentatively, D is TRBD1 (6 bases). Trimming left V 8 bases short and J 6 bases short, with 20 bases between. The CDR3 covers 14 residues. Per germline, CDR1 SGHRS and CDR2 YFSETQ. The CDR3 protein is CASRGIGGQKTQYF. The DNA for the CDR3 is TGCGCCAGTAGGGGGATTGGGGGCCAGAAGACCCAGTACTTC.

This clone is medium-sized in the sample. This chain links TRBV5-1 with TRBJ2-7; 12 nucleotides match TRBD2. The CDR3 runs 18 residues. Per the germline V gene, CDR1 is SGHRS and CDR2 is YFSETQ. J was trimmed by 2 bases and V by 4 bases; bases with no gene match: 13. CDR3 region: CASSLQPRTSGIAYEQYF. The CDR3 nucleotides are TGCGCCAGCAGCCTTCAACCGCGGACTAGCGGGATTGCCTACGAGCAGTACTTC.

This clone was counted a single time. J is TRBJ1-4 and V is TRBV5-6, with TRBD1 matching 7 bases. The V gene's germline CDR1 is SGHDT and CDR2 YYEEEE. With V trimmed by 4 bases and J by 13 bases, 10 bases remained unmatched. The CDR3 runs 13 residues. The CDR3: CASSPGTVNPLFF. CDR3 nucleotides: TGTGCCAGCAGCCCGGGGACAGTAAATCCACTGTTTTTT.

The J gene is TRBJ2-7, the V gene TRBV2; a weak D match, TRBD1 (6 bases). The CDR3 runs 13 residues. V dropped 6 bases and J dropped 3 bases, with 12 bases sitting between them. Per germline, CDR1 SNHLY and CDR2 FYNNEI. The CDR3 nucleotides read TGTGCCAGCAGCCGACAGGTCCTCTACGAGCAGTACTTC. Its translation is CASSRQVLYEQYF.

The chain has TRBV6-1 and TRBJ2-7, with a weak D call TRBD2 (6 bases). Germline assignment: CDR1 MNHNS and CDR2 SASEGT. The CDR3 spans 11 residues. V shed 6 bases and J shed 8 bases, with 11 bases lying between them. The CDR3 sequence: CASSPGGKQYF. In DNA, the CDR3 is TGTGCCAGCAGCCCCGGGGGTAAGCAGTACTTC.

The J gene is TRBJ1-2, the V gene TRBV7-2; 8 bases agree with TRBD1. The CDR3 runs to 15 residues. V gave up 1 base and J gave up 7 bases; unmatched junction bases: 8. Germline V gene sequence: CDR1 SGHTA, CDR2 FQGNSA. The CDR3 spells CASSLVAGQGAGYTF. CDR3 bases: TGTGCCAGCAGCTTAGTCGCCGGGCAGGGGGCTGGCTACACCTTC.

The chain is built from TRBV7-8 and TRBJ1-5; no reliable D call. With 0 bases removed from V and 6 bases from J, the gap between germline ends came to 3 bases. Germline assignment: CDR1 SGHVS and CDR2 FQNEAQ. The CDR3 runs to 12 residues. CDR3 sequence: CASSLAGQPQHF. The DNA for the CDR3 is TGTGCCAGCAGCTTAGCGGGTCAGCCCCAGCATTTT.

The rearrangement uses TRBV19 and TRBJ1-2, with D possibly TRBD1 on 6 matching bases. V was shortened by 3 bases and J by 6 bases, with 17 bases between the two germline ends. The CDR3 has 15 residues. The germline V gene encodes CDR1 LNHDA and CDR2 SQIVND (reference sequence). The CDR3 sequence: CASSIEPSGVDGYTF. The CDR3 DNA is TGTGCCAGTAGTATCGAGCCTTCAGGGGTTGATGGCTACACCTTC.

CDR3 amino acids: CASSVRTGIVGTGELFF. The DNA for the CDR3 is TGTGCCAGCAGCGTTCGGACAGGGATAGTTGGCACCGGGGAGCTGTTTTTT. The V gene is TRBV11-2, the J gene TRBJ2-2; TRBD1 aligns across 8 bases. This CDR3 comprises 17 residues. Unmatched junction bases numbered 12, after V lost 5 bases and J lost 4 bases. Germline V CDR1 and CDR2: SGHAT, FQNNGV.

This clone was found many times. The chain recombines TRBV19 with TRBJ1-3; unclear D gene. The CDR3 extends over 13 amino acids. The ends were cut back, 3 bases at V and 2 bases at J, with 5 bases in the middle. The germline gives CDR1 LNHDA, CDR2 SQIVND (reference sequence). CDR3: CASSITAGNTIYF. In DNA, the CDR3 is TGTGCCAGTAGTATCACAGCTGGAAACACCATATATTTT.

The chain links TRBV6-5 to TRBJ2-3, with a possible D match to TRBD2 (5 bases). This CDR3 contains 14 residues. The germline V gene has CDR1 MNHEY and CDR2 SVGAGI. Trimming took off 5 bases at V and 1 base at J, with 10 bases between the two ends. This chain's CDR3 is CASSLGVGTDTQYF. DNA for the CDR3: TGTGCCAGCAGTCTCGGGGTTGGCACAGATACGCAGTATTTT.

This chain uses TRBV7-9 with TRBJ2-1, with 7 nucleotides matching TRBD1. The V segment lost 5 bases and the J segment 13 bases; nucleotides outside the gene matches: 2. This CDR3 comprises 10 residues. Looked up from germline, CDR1 is SEHNR and CDR2 is FQNEAQ (reference sequence). CDR3 DNA sequence: TGTGCCAGCAGCGGGACAGTACAGTTCTTC. Its translation: CASSGTVQFF.

The gene calls are TRBV23-1 and TRBJ1-2, with D possibly TRBD1 on 5 matching bases. TRBV23-1 is an ORF for which the function is uncertain. The CDR3 loop spans 15 amino acids. V gave up 3 bases and J gave up 4 bases, with 15 bases separating them. This chain's CDR3 is CASSQTRDRLYGYTF. The CDR3 DNA sequence: TGCGCCAGCAGTCAGACCCGGGACCGCCTCTATGGCTACACCTTC.

V usage is TRBV20-1 and J usage is TRBJ1-1; D is possibly TRBD1 (5 bases). The length of the CDR3 is 11 residues. With 6 bases removed from V and 1 base from J, the gap between germline ends came to 6 bases. The germline gives CDR1 DFQATT, CDR2 SNEGSKA (reference sequence). CDR3 in amino acids: CSAQGNTEAFF. In DNA form, the CDR3 reads TGCAGTGCCCAGGGGAACACTGAAGCTTTCTTT.

The genes are TRBV11-3 and TRBJ1-1; 8 bases agree with TRBD1. CDR1 SGHNT and CDR2 YENEEA come from the germline V gene. V shed 5 bases, J shed 4 bases, and the junction held 9 bases outside the gene matches. The CDR3 spans 15 residues. The DNA for the CDR3 is TGTGCCAGCAGCCTCGGGGGGACAGGAGGCACTGAAGCTTTCTTT. Its protein is CASSLGGTGGTEAFF.